This TCR beta chain was found in a study of blood T cell repertoires in COVID-19. Background on the study: In each case, the material was cDNA or gDNA derived from T cells, B-cell-depleted T cells, or PBMCs.

Authors' data handling: Amplification with reference gene primers provided the estimates of nucleated cell counts. TCRdb's copy holds only in-frame clones and misses some; the assay was immunoSEQ multiplex PCR. V, J and clone size derive from that table, while D and trimming were established from the DNA sequence. The sample lists some 180,000 clones, about 88% occurring once. The CDR3 extends over 13 amino acids. Trimming shortened V by 2 bases and J by 9 bases, and 14 bases separated the two germline ends. Per germline, CDR1 GTSNPN and CDR2 SVGIG (reference sequence). Seattle patient enrollment occurred during active infection, with longitudinal follow-up thereafter.

This TCR was sampled from a man aged 50 to 60 with COVID-19, enrolled during active disease. The specimen sequenced was peripheral blood. The V gene is TRBV30, the J gene TRBJ2-1; D unresolved. The CDR3 DNA reads as TGTGCCTGGAGTCCAAACTTCTCAACTGAGCAGTTCTTC. It specifies CAWSPNFSTEQFF.